This T cell receptor (beta chain) derives from a study of early T cells in non-severe SARS-CoV-2 infection. On the study more broadly: Sequencing was performed on bulk RNA from unsorted whole blood, leaving chains unpaired.

Unique molecular identifiers were attached to individual cDNA molecules. One entry per CDR3 protein results from TCRdb running MiXCR on the 5' RACE reads. Of tens of thousands of distinct CDR3 sequences in the sample, about 3.8% were seen once. Study-level results: Private and CD4 specificities were missed by VDJdb matching, skewed to anti-spike CD8.

This clonotype has at least ten counts. Its antigen is undetermined. The sequence derives from an adult who was a healthcare worker with PCR-confirmed SARS-CoV-2 infection or an uninfected control (not recorded which). The sequenced sample was whole blood.

CDR3 sequence reads: CASSQISNQPQHF. The DNA of the CDR3 is TGTGCCAGTAGTCAGATTAGCAATCAGCCCCAGCATTTT. The J gene is TRBJ1-5, the V gene TRBV19, with D unclear. The CDR3 spans 13 residues. The germline V gene has CDR1 LNHDA and CDR2 SQIVND (reference sequence). The ends were cut back, 5 bases at V and 0 bases at J, with 5 bases in the middle.